The entry that follows covers one T cell receptor (beta chain) sequence. CDR1 and CDR2 (germline): MNHEY, SVGEGT. The CDR3 sequence is 13 residues long. V was trimmed by 0 bases and J by 8 bases, leaving 10 bases between them. TCRdb passed the RT-PCR reads through MiXCR, listing each CDR3 protein once. In the table there are about 680,000 distinct CDR3 sequences, 14% of which are singletons. This clonotype was obtained from a female donor in good health, serving as a healthy control. The sample consisted of memory CD4+ T cells from blood. The V gene is TRBV6-2 or TRBV6-3, the J gene TRBJ1-1, with TRBD1 as a possible D gene (5 bases). CDR3 bases: TGTGCCAGCAGTTACTCGAATTACAGGGAAGCTTTCTTT. It encodes CASSYSNYREAFF.